A selection of T cell receptor beta chains follows, all from one sample in a study of blood T cells in healthy people across ages. MiXCR, applied by TCRdb to the 5' RACE reads, yields one record per CDR3 protein. This sample has more than 1.4 million distinct CDR3 sequences; 35% to 45% occur once, and the top ten carry roughly 8.2%. What was sequenced was blood. The receptors derive from a woman aged 18-30 years in good health. The CDR3 runs from the conserved cysteine through the conserved F or W. D genes are given only for firm matches. Some rows mark clone size as missing; the rest say once, few, many or name a class of expanded clone.

D,size,J,V,DNA,CDR3
TRBD2,once,TRBJ2-5,TRBV11-2,TGTGCCAGCAGCCAAGCCTTGCTAGCGGGAGCTTACAATGAGCAGTACTTC,CASSQALLAGAYNEQYF
NA,once,TRBJ1-1,TRBV28,TGTGCCAGCAGTTTAGTTCCGACCCCGGGCACTGAAGCTTTCTTT,CASSLVPTPGTEAFF
NA,few,TRBJ1-2,TRBV6-1,TGTGCCAGCAGACCCCAGGGCGGGGATGGCTACACCTTC,CASRPQGGDGYTF
TRBD2,NA,TRBJ2-1,TRBV20-1,TGCAGTGCTAGAACTGGGGGACTAGCGGGGTGGAATGAGCAGTTCTTC,CSARTGGLAGWNEQFF
NA,once,TRBJ2-5,TRBV20-1,TGCAGTGCCCTGGGAGCATCTGGGATAGAGACCCAGTACTTC,CSALGASGIETQYF
TRBD2,many,TRBJ2-5,TRBV7-2,TGTGCCAGCAGCCCCGGACTAGCAACAGAGACCCAGTACTTC,CASSPGLATETQYF
TRBD1,NA,TRBJ1-2,TRBV12-3/TRBV12-4,TGTGCCAGCGGTATGGGGGACAGGGGGCAAGGAGGCTACACCTTC,CASGMGDRGQGGYTF
NA,NA,TRBJ1-2,TRBV9,TGTGCCAGCAGCGTAGGGGCAGCCATCTATGGCTACACCTTC,CASSVGAAIYGYTF
TRBD2,NA,TRBJ2-1,TRBV30,TGTGCCTGGAGTGCGACAAGGACTAGCGGGGGGGCATCGAATGAGCAGTTCTTC,CAWSATRTSGGASNEQFF
TRBD2,NA,TRBJ2-3,TRBV4-1,TGCGCCAGCAGCCCACCCCCCGGGACTAGCAACCTTGGTACGCAGTATTTT,CASSPPPGTSNLGTQYF
NA,NA,TRBJ2-3,TRBV6-4,TGTGCCAGCATTCCGGGACTCACCACAGATACGCAGTATTTT,CASIPGLTTDTQYF
NA,few,TRBJ2-7,TRBV7-6,TGTGCCAGCAGCTTTGGCGAAATCTCCTACGAGCAGTACTTC,CASSFGEISYEQYF
NA,few,TRBJ1-2,TRBV29-1,TGCAGCGTTGAAGGGAGGGGGAGGGCCGCTAACTATGGCTACACCTTC,CSVEGRGRAANYGYTF
NA,few,TRBJ2-6,TRBV18,TGTGCCAGCTCACCACAGGGGCCTTTGGCTGGGGCCAACGTCCTGACTTTC,CASSPQGPLAGANVLTF
NA,NA,TRBJ2-6,TRBV29-1,TGCAGCGCCTCAAGCGACAGCCCCTCTGGGGCCAACGTCCTGACTTTC,CSASSDSPSGANVLTF
TRBD1,NA,TRBJ2-7,TRBV6-1,TGTGCCAGCAGTGACAGGACAGGGACCTACGAGCAGTACTTC,CASSDRTGTYEQYF
TRBD2,few,TRBJ2-7,TRBV2,TGTGCCAGCACTGGGACCCTAGCGGGGGCGAGTGAGCAGTACTTC,CASTGTLAGASEQYF
TRBD1,few,TRBJ1-1,TRBV12-3/TRBV12-4,TGTGCCAGCAGTTTACGGACAGGGAGGACTGAAGCTTTCTTT,CASSLRTGRTEAFF
NA,NA,TRBJ1-2,TRBV10-3,TGTGCCATCAATACCGGAGAGGATAACTATGGCTACACCTTC,CAINTGEDNYGYTF
TRBD2,NA,TRBJ2-3,TRBV9,TGTGCCAGCAGCGTAGAGGTAGCGGGGAACACAGATACGCAGTATTTT,CASSVEVAGNTDTQYF
TRBD1,few,TRBJ2-3,TRBV2,TGTGCCAGCAGACGGGACAGGGGGTTATCAGATACGCAGTATTTT,CASRRDRGLSDTQYF
TRBD2,NA,TRBJ2-1,TRBV20-1,TGCAGTGCTAGAGATCGTCAGCGGGAGGTCGGGGACAATGAGCAGTTCTTC,CSARDRQREVGDNEQFF
NA,few,TRBJ1-1,TRBV3-1,TGTGCCAGCAGCCAAGTGGCGGCGGAAAACACTGAAGCTTTCTTT,CASSQVAAENTEAFF
NA,NA,TRBJ1-2,TRBV6-5,TGTGCCAGCAGTCCCGGACAGCCAGTTAACTATGGCTACACCTTC,CASSPGQPVNYGYTF
NA,NA,TRBJ2-1,TRBV27,TGTGCCGCCCACTCCTACAATGAGCAGTTCTTC,CAAHSYNEQFF
NA,NA,TRBJ2-5,TRBV6-1,TGTGCCAGCAGTGGCGCACAGGGAATCCAAGAGACCCAGTACTTC,CASSGAQGIQETQYF
TRBD2,NA,TRBJ2-3,TRBV7-2,TGTGCCAGCAGCACCGGGACTAGGGGGGCTGCAGATACGCAGTATTTT,CASSTGTRGAADTQYF
TRBD1,NA,TRBJ2-3,TRBV5-1,TGCGCCAGCAGCTCAATACCGAGACAGGGGTCAGATACGCAGTATTTT,CASSSIPRQGSDTQYF
NA,NA,TRBJ2-5,TRBV29-1,TGCAGCAAAGGGGTGGGGGAGACCCAGTACTTC,CSKGVGETQYF
NA,few,TRBJ2-7,TRBV6-5,TGTGCCAGCAGTTACTCCCTAGGCTCCGAGCAGTACTTC,CASSYSLGSEQYF
NA,NA,TRBJ1-1,TRBV6-1,TGTGCCAGCAGTGAACTGTGGGGGGAAGCTTTCTTT,CASSELWGEAFF
TRBD1,NA,TRBJ1-5,TRBV5-1,TGCGCCAGCAGCTGGGGACAGGGGGGGGACCAGCCCCAGCATTTT,CASSWGQGGDQPQHF
NA,many,TRBJ1-1,TRBV6-5,TGTGCCAGCAGGTCATCAGGGGATCCGAACACTGAAGCTTTCTTT,CASRSSGDPNTEAFF
TRBD2,NA,TRBJ2-1,TRBV12-3/TRBV12-4,TGTGCCAGCAGTTTACCGGGACTAGCGGGGATCAATGAGCAGTTCTTC,CASSLPGLAGINEQFF
TRBD2,once,TRBJ2-7,TRBV4-1,TGCGCCAGCAGCCCCCCCGGAGGGCGGGAGGCCTCCTACGAGCAGTACTTC,CASSPPGGREASYEQYF
NA,NA,TRBJ1-1,TRBV27,TGTGCCAGCAACACCCGGGGGGTAGGGAACACTGAAGCTTTCTTT,CASNTRGVGNTEAFF
NA,NA,TRBJ1-5,TRBV7-8,TGTGCCAGCAGCTTCTCGGGAAATAGCAATCAGCCCCAGCATTTT,CASSFSGNSNQPQHF
NA,few,TRBJ1-5,TRBV12-3/TRBV12-4,TGTGCCAGCACCAGGACAGATCAGCCCCAGCATTTT,CASTRTDQPQHF
TRBD2,NA,TRBJ2-3,TRBV11-2,TGTGCCAGCAGGTCTTTCGGGAGCGGGGGAATGGATACGCAGTATTTT,CASRSFGSGGMDTQYF
NA,NA,TRBJ1-5,TRBV6-2/TRBV6-3,TGTGCCAGCAGTTACGGGGGATACAGCAATCAGCCCCAGCATTTT,CASSYGGYSNQPQHF
NA,NA,TRBJ2-1,TRBV6-2/TRBV6-3,TGTGCCAGCGTAGGAGGGGGCGAACTTTCCTACAATGAGCAGTTCTTC,CASVGGGELSYNEQFF